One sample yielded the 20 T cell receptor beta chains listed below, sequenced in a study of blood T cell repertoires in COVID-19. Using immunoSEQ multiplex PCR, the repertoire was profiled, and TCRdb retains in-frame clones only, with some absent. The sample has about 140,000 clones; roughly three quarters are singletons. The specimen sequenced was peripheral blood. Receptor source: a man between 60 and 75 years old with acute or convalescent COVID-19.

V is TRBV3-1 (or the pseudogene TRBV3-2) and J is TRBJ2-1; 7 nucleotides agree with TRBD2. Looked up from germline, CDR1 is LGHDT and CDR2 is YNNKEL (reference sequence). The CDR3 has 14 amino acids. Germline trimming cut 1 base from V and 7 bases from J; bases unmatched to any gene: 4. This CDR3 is CASSQVSSGNEQFF. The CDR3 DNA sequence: TGTGCCAGCAGCCAAGTGTCTAGCGGTAATGAGCAGTTCTTC.

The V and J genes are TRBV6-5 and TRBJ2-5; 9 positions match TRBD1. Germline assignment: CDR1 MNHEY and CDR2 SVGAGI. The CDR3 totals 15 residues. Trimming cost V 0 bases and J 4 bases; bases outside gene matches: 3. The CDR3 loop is CASSYSMTGGETQYF. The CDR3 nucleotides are TGTGCCAGCAGTTACTCGATGACAGGGGGAGAGACCCAGTACTTC.

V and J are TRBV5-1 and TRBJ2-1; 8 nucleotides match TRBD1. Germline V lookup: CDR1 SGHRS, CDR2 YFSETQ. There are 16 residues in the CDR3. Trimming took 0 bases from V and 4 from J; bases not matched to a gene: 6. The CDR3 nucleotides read TGCGCCAGCAGCTTGGTTACAGGGGGGTTATACAATGAGCAGTTCTTC. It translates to CASSLVTGGLYNEQFF.

The CDR3 nucleotides are TGTGCCAGCAGCCCCCCTTGGCGGAATCATAACTATGGCTACACCTTC. Protein product: CASSPPWRNHNYGYTF. V is TRBV21-1 and J is TRBJ1-2. TRBV21-1 is a recognized pseudogene. The CDR3 length is 16 residues.

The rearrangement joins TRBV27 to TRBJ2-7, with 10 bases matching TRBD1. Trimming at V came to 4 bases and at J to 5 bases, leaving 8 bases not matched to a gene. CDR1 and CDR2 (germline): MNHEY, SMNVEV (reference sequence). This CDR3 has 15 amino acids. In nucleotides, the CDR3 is TGTGCCAGCAGTTCAGGGGGACAGGGGATACACGAGCAGTACTTC. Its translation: CASSSGGQGIHEQYF.

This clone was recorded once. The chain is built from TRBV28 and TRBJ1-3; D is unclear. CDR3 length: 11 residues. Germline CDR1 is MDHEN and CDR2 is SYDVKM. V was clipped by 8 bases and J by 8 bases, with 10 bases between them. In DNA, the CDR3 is TGTGCCAGCTCATGGGAGGACACCATATATTTT. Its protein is CASSWEDTIYF.

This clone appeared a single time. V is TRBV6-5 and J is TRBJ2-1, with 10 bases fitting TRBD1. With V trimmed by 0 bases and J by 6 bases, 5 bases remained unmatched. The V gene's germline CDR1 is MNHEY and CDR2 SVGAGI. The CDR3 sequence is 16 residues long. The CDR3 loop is CASSYSGGTGVNEQFF. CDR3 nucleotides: TGTGCCAGCAGTTACTCTGGGGGGACAGGGGTCAATGAGCAGTTCTTC.

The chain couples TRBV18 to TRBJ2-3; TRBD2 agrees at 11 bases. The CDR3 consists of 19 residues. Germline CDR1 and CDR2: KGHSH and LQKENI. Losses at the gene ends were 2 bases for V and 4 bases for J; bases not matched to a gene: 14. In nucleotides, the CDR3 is TGTGCCAGCTCACCATCGGTTCTAGGTCTAGCGGGAGGAGCAGATACGCAGTATTTT. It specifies CASSPSVLGLAGGADTQYF.

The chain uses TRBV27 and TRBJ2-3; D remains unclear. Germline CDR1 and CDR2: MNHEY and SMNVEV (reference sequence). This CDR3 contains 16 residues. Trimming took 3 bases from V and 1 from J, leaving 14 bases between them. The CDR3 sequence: CASSFITSTGTDTQYF. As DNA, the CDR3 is TGTGCCAGCAGTTTTATCACCAGTACCGGCACAGATACGCAGTATTTT.

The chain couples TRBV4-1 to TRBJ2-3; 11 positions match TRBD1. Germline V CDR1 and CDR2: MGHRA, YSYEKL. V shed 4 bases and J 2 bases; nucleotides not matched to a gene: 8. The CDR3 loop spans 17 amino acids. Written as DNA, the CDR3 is TGCGCCAGCAGCCCCGGGACAGGGGGTAGAGTCACAGATACGCAGTATTTT. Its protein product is CASSPGTGGRVTDTQYF.

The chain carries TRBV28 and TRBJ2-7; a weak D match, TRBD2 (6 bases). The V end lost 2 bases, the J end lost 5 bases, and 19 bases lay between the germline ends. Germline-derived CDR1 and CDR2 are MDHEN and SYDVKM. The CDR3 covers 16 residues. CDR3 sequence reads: CASSLRGLGQGDEQYF. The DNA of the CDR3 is TGTGCCAGCAGTTTACGGGGACTCGGGCAAGGAGACGAGCAGTACTTC.

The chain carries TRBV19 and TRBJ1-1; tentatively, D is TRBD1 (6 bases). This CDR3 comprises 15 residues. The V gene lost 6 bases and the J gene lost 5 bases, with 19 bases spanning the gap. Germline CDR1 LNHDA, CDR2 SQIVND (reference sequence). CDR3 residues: CASRGTQEDWTEAFF. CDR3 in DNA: TGTGCCAGTAGGGGGACACAGGAAGATTGGACTGAAGCTTTCTTT. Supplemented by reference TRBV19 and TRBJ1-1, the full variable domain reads DGGITQSPKYLFRKEGQNVTLSCEQNLNHDAMYWYRQDPGQGLRLIYYSQIVNDFQKGDIAEGYSVSREKKESFPLTVTSAQKNPTAFYLCASRGTQEDWTEAFFGQGTRLTVV.

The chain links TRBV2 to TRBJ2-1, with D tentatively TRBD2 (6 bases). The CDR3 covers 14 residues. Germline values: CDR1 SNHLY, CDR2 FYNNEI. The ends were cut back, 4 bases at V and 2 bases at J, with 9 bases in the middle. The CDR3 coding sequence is TGTGCCAGCAGTGGGGACTTTACCTACAATGAGCAGTTCTTC. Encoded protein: CASSGDFTYNEQFF. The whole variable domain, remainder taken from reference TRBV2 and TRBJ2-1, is EPEVTQTPSHQVTQMGQEVILRCVPISNHLYFYWYRQILGQKVEFLVSFYNNEISEKSEIFDDQFSVERPDGSNFTLKIRSTKLEDSAMYFCASSGDFTYNEQFFGPGTRLTVL.

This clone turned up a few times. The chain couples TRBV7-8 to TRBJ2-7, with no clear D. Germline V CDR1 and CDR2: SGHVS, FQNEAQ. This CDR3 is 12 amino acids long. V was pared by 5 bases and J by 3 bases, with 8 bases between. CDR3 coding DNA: TGTGCCAGCAGCCTTCTTTTCTACGAGCAGTACTTC. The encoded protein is CASSLLFYEQYF.

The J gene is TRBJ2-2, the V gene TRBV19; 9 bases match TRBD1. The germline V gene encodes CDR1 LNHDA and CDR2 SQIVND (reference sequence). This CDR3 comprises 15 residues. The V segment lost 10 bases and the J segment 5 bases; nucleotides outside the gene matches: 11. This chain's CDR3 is CATRPRDRATGELFF. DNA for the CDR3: TGTGCCACCCGGCCTCGGGACAGGGCGACCGGGGAGCTGTTTTTT.

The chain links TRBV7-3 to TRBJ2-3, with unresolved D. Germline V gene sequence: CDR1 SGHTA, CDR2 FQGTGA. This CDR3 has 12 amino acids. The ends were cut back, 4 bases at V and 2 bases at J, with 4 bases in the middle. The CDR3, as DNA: TGTGCCAGCAGCTCTTACACAGATACGCAGTATTTT. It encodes CASSSYTDTQYF.

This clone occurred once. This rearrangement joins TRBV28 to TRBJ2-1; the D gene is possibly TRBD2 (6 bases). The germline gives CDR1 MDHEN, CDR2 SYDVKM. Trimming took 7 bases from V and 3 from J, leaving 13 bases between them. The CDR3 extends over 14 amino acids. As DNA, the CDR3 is TGTGCCAGCATCGCGGTCGGGAGCTACAATGAGCAGTTCTTC. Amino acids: CASIAVGSYNEQFF.

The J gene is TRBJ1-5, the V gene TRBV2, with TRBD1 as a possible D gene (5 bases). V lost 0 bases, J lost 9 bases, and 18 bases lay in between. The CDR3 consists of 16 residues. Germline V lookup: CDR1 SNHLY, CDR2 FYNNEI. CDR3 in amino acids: CASSEAGRTPHRPQHF. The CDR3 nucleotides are TGTGCCAGCAGTGAAGCTGGCAGGACACCCCATAGGCCCCAGCATTTT.

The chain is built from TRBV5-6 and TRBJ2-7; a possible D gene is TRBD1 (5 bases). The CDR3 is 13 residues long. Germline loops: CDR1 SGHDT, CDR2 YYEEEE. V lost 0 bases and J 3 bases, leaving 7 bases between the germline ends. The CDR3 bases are TGTGCCAGCAGCTTGGTACAGGACTACGAGCAGTACTTC. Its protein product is CASSLVQDYEQYF.

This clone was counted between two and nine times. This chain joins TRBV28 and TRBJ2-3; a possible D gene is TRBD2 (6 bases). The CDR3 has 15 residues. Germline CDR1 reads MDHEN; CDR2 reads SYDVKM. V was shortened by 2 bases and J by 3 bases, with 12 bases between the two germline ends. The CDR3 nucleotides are TGTGCCAGCAGTTTAGGGGGGATTGGTACAGATACGCAGTATTTT. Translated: CASSLGGIGTDTQYF.